Listed below are T cell receptor beta chains from one sample, sequenced in a study of T cells in Graves' hyperthyroidism and ophthalmopathy. MiXCR was run by TCRdb on the multiplex PCR reads, yielding one entry per CDR3 protein. Among about 200,000 distinct CDR3 sequences listed, about 17% were seen once. The specimen sequenced was blood. These receptors came from a woman aged 45-60 years with Graves' hyperthyroidism. CDR3s include the opening cysteine and the closing phenylalanine or tryptophan. A D gene is named only where the DNA matches it firmly. The listing skips clone size in some rows; elsewhere it reads once, few, many or a size class.

CDR3 DNA: TGTGCCAGCACCCCCGATGGGGGCCCTATGGTTGAAAAGCAGTACTTC
CDR3 protein: CASTPDGGPMVEKQYF
V gene: TRBV6-2/TRBV6-3
D gene: -
clone size: -
J gene: TRBJ2-7

CDR3 DNA: TGTGCCAGCAGTTACTCGAGAGGGTACCAAGAGACCCAGTACTTC
CDR3 protein: CASSYSRGYQETQYF
V gene: TRBV6-6
D gene: -
clone size: many
J gene: TRBJ2-5

CDR3 DNA: TGCAGTGCTAGAGATAGTACTAGCGGGAGCCTGGAGACCCAGTACTTC
CDR3 protein: CSARDSTSGSLETQYF
V gene: TRBV20-1
D gene: TRBD2
clone size: few
J gene: TRBJ2-5

CDR3 DNA: TGTGCCAGCAGCTTACGGGACGTCCTGACTTTC
CDR3 protein: CASSLRDVLTF
V gene: TRBV7-2
D gene: -
clone size: -
J gene: TRBJ2-6

CDR3 DNA: TGTGCCAGCAGCCGCCCAGGCCAGGTTCCTAACTATGGCTACACCTTC
CDR3 protein: CASSRPGQVPNYGYTF
V gene: TRBV3-1
D gene: -
clone size: many
J gene: TRBJ1-2

CDR3 DNA: TGTGCCATCAGTGAGCCAACACTGAACACTGAAGCTTTCTTT
CDR3 protein: CAISEPTLNTEAFF
V gene: TRBV10-3
D gene: -
clone size: many
J gene: TRBJ1-1

CDR3 DNA: TGTGCCAGCAGCTTACTCAGCGGGGGGTACGAGCAGTACTTC
CDR3 protein: CASSLLSGGYEQYF
V gene: TRBV11-2
D gene: TRBD2
clone size: -
J gene: TRBJ2-7

CDR3 DNA: TGTGCCAGCAGCTTGGGGACTGGGGGGGAGACCCAGTACTTC
CDR3 protein: CASSLGTGGETQYF
V gene: TRBV11-2
D gene: -
clone size: many
J gene: TRBJ2-5

CDR3 DNA: TGCGCCAGCAGCCAAGATAGGGGAGCGGACGTTCAGTACTTC
CDR3 protein: CASSQDRGADVQYF
V gene: TRBV4-1
D gene: -
clone size: -
J gene: TRBJ2-4

CDR3 DNA: TGTGCCAGCAGCACCACCCCCGGTAGCTACGAGCAGTACTTC
CDR3 protein: CASSTTPGSYEQYF
V gene: TRBV7-3
D gene: -
clone size: -
J gene: TRBJ2-7

CDR3 DNA: TGTGCCAGCAGCCAACGGACAGGTGGGAATGAGCTCGGCTACACCTTC
CDR3 protein: CASSQRTGGNELGYTF
V gene: TRBV4-2
D gene: TRBD1
clone size: -
J gene: TRBJ1-2

CDR3 DNA: TGTGCCAGCAGTTTATCAGGGGTAGCTAATGAAAAACTGTTTTTT
CDR3 protein: CASSLSGVANEKLFF
V gene: TRBV28
D gene: -
clone size: few
J gene: TRBJ1-4

CDR3 DNA: TGCAGTGCTAGAGTCCCAGGGGCCACGAACACTGAAGCTTTCTTT
CDR3 protein: CSARVPGATNTEAFF
V gene: TRBV20-1
D gene: -
clone size: -
J gene: TRBJ1-1

CDR3 DNA: TGCGCCAGCAGCTTGGCCAGTGGTGACTCTGGAAACACCATATATTTT
CDR3 protein: CASSLASGDSGNTIYF
V gene: TRBV5-1
D gene: -
clone size: -
J gene: TRBJ1-3

CDR3 DNA: TGTGCCAGCAGACTAGGGACTGGCGATACGCAGTATTTT
CDR3 protein: CASRLGTGDTQYF
V gene: TRBV7-2
D gene: -
clone size: many
J gene: TRBJ2-3

CDR3 DNA: TGTGCCAGCATCTCGGACAGCGCACGTTCACCCCTCCACTTT
CDR3 protein: CASISDSARSPLHF
V gene: TRBV12-3/TRBV12-4
D gene: -
clone size: few
J gene: TRBJ1-6

CDR3 DNA: TGTGCCAGCAGTTACCGGGACAGGGGATCCACAGATACGCAGTATTTT
CDR3 protein: CASSYRDRGSTDTQYF
V gene: TRBV6-9
D gene: TRBD1
clone size: -
J gene: TRBJ2-3

CDR3 DNA: TGTGCCAGCAGACCGCGGACAGGGGGGGATGAAGCTTTCTTT
CDR3 protein: CASRPRTGGDEAFF
V gene: TRBV5-8
D gene: TRBD1
clone size: -
J gene: TRBJ1-1

CDR3 DNA: TGTGCCAGCAGTCACAGCCCTACAGGGGCCAATGAGCAGTTCTTC
CDR3 protein: CASSHSPTGANEQFF
V gene: TRBV6-1
D gene: TRBD1
clone size: -
J gene: TRBJ2-1

CDR3 DNA: TGTGCCAGCAGCCCCCAAGGTTATGGCTACACCTTC
CDR3 protein: CASSPQGYGYTF
V gene: TRBV12-3/TRBV12-4
D gene: -
clone size: many
J gene: TRBJ1-2

CDR3 DNA: TGTGCCAGCAGCTACTCCGGGACAGGGGAAGAGACCCAGTACTTC
CDR3 protein: CASSYSGTGEETQYF
V gene: TRBV11-3
D gene: TRBD1
clone size: -
J gene: TRBJ2-5

CDR3 DNA: TGTGCCTGGAGAGTATGGTCAGATGGCGAGCAGTACTTC
CDR3 protein: CAWRVWSDGEQYF
V gene: TRBV30
D gene: -
clone size: many
J gene: TRBJ2-7

CDR3 DNA: TGTGCCAGCAGGCCCCTTAATAGGCTAGCGGGAGGCACAGCCCAAGAGACCCAGTACTTC
CDR3 protein: CASRPLNRLAGGTAQETQYF
V gene: TRBV7-9
D gene: TRBD2
clone size: -
J gene: TRBJ2-5

CDR3 DNA: TGCAGCGTCGGGGAAACCTCTAATTCACCCCTCCACTTT
CDR3 protein: CSVGETSNSPLHF
V gene: TRBV29-1
D gene: -
clone size: -
J gene: TRBJ1-6

CDR3 DNA: TGTGCCAGCAGTTTATCGGGGGAGGGCCCGTACGAGCAGTACTTC
CDR3 protein: CASSLSGEGPYEQYF
V gene: TRBV27
D gene: TRBD2
clone size: many
J gene: TRBJ2-7

CDR3 DNA: TGTGCCAGCAGTTTAGGGAGTGGCTCCTACAATGAGCAGTTCTTC
CDR3 protein: CASSLGSGSYNEQFF
V gene: TRBV28
D gene: -
clone size: many
J gene: TRBJ2-1

CDR3 DNA: TGTGCCAGCAGTCTCCGACTAGCGGGAGGCAAAGATACGCAGTATTTT
CDR3 protein: CASSLRLAGGKDTQYF
V gene: TRBV3-1
D gene: TRBD2
clone size: many
J gene: TRBJ2-3

CDR3 DNA: TGCGCCAGCAGCTTGTTACAGGGACGGGACGAGCAGTACTTC
CDR3 protein: CASSLLQGRDEQYF
V gene: TRBV5-1
D gene: -
clone size: many
J gene: TRBJ2-7

CDR3 DNA: TGTGCCAGCAGCTTCGGATCCGGGACAGGGAATGAAAAACTGTTTTTT
CDR3 protein: CASSFGSGTGNEKLFF
V gene: TRBV7-6
D gene: TRBD1
clone size: -
J gene: TRBJ1-4

CDR3 DNA: TGTGCCAGCAGCTTAATTCTAGCGGGAGGGCCCATCACCGGGGAGCTGTTTTTT
CDR3 protein: CASSLILAGGPITGELFF
V gene: TRBV7-6
D gene: TRBD2
clone size: -
J gene: TRBJ2-2

CDR3 DNA: TGTGCCAGTATTAAGGGGACGAACTCTGGAAACACCATATATTTT
CDR3 protein: CASIKGTNSGNTIYF
V gene: TRBV19
D gene: -
clone size: -
J gene: TRBJ1-3

CDR3 DNA: TGCAGCGTTGAACGGGGGGGAGGAGATACGCAGTATTTT
CDR3 protein: CSVERGGGDTQYF
V gene: TRBV29-1
D gene: TRBD2
clone size: few
J gene: TRBJ2-3

CDR3 DNA: TGTGCCAGCAGCTTAGCGTTCGGGGCAGGGGGCTCCTACGAGCAGTACTTC
CDR3 protein: CASSLAFGAGGSYEQYF
V gene: TRBV7-2
D gene: TRBD1
clone size: many
J gene: TRBJ2-7

CDR3 DNA: TGTGCCAGCAGTGATCTCACTAGCGGGAGGTTAGATAGCACAGATACGCAGTATTTT
CDR3 protein: CASSDLTSGRLDSTDTQYF
V gene: TRBV6-1
D gene: TRBD2
clone size: many
J gene: TRBJ2-3

CDR3 DNA: TGTGCCAGCAGCCAAGAGGGAAGGATTTCTGGAAACACCATATATTTT
CDR3 protein: CASSQEGRISGNTIYF
V gene: TRBV3-1
D gene: -
clone size: few
J gene: TRBJ1-3

CDR3 DNA: TGTGCCACCGAGGGGACTAGCGGGAAATACAATGAGCAGTTCTTC
CDR3 protein: CATEGTSGKYNEQFF
V gene: TRBV24-1
D gene: TRBD2
clone size: -
J gene: TRBJ2-1

CDR3 DNA: TGTGCCACCAGTGAATCACTAGCGCCTTCCTACAATGAGCAGTTCTTC
CDR3 protein: CATSESLAPSYNEQFF
V gene: TRBV24-1
D gene: TRBD2
clone size: many
J gene: TRBJ2-1

CDR3 DNA: TGTGCCAGCAGCTTAGAGGTGACCCCCTACAATGAGCAGTTCTTC
CDR3 protein: CASSLEVTPYNEQFF
V gene: TRBV7-9
D gene: -
clone size: many
J gene: TRBJ2-1

CDR3 DNA: TGTGCCAGCAGCTTAGCGGCTAGCGGGAACGACGAGCAGTACTTC
CDR3 protein: CASSLAASGNDEQYF
V gene: TRBV7-6
D gene: TRBD2
clone size: many
J gene: TRBJ2-7

CDR3 DNA: TGTGCCAGCCTTCCCCGACAGGAATCTAGCTATGGCTACACCTTC
CDR3 protein: CASLPRQESSYGYTF
V gene: TRBV6-1
D gene: -
clone size: -
J gene: TRBJ1-2

CDR3 DNA: TGTGCCAGCAGCCTTAGTCGGGCCTCTAACTATGGCTACACCTTC
CDR3 protein: CASSLSRASNYGYTF
V gene: TRBV4-2
D gene: -
clone size: few
J gene: TRBJ1-2

CDR3 DNA: TGTGCCAGCAGTTACTCGGCGGGATATCAAGGGGCTGAAGCTTTCTTT
CDR3 protein: CASSYSAGYQGAEAFF
V gene: TRBV6-2/TRBV6-3
D gene: -
clone size: -
J gene: TRBJ1-1

CDR3 DNA: TGTGCCAACACCCCGACAGGAGAATTTTATGGCTACACCTTC
CDR3 protein: CANTPTGEFYGYTF
V gene: TRBV7-9
D gene: -
clone size: -
J gene: TRBJ1-2

CDR3 DNA: TGTGCCAGCAGTGAGGTACGGATCAATTCACCCCTCCACTTT
CDR3 protein: CASSEVRINSPLHF
V gene: TRBV6-1
D gene: -
clone size: many
J gene: TRBJ1-6

CDR3 DNA: TGCGCCAGCCAACAGGGCCTAGCTGAAGCTTTCTTT
CDR3 protein: CASQQGLAEAFF
V gene: TRBV10-2
D gene: -
clone size: once
J gene: TRBJ1-1

CDR3 DNA: TGCAGTGCTAGAGGGGGGATTAACTATGGCTACACCTTC
CDR3 protein: CSARGGINYGYTF
V gene: TRBV20-1
D gene: -
clone size: -
J gene: TRBJ1-2